The source of this T cell receptor (beta chain) is a study of monozygotic twins with inflammatory bowel disease. CDR3 size: 13 residues. Whole-study results and caveats: TCRbeta inverse Simpson diversity was decreased in IBD patients versus healthy co-twins.

Generation of cDNA took place in eight separate reactions per sample. TCRdb re-called the 5' RACE reads and catalogs CDR3 proteins one per entry, DNA excluded. The record lists 200,000 to 250,000 distinct CDR3 sequences, of which the ten most abundant hold more than 7.5%. In regard to this clonotype: Its specificity is unknown.

Source material: blood. The rearrangement uses TRBV23-1 and TRBJ2-7. TRBV23-1 counts as an open reading frame of uncertain function. The source is a human donor with ulcerative colitis or Crohn's disease, or a healthy co-twin of an affected twin (not recorded which). The CDR3 sequence: CASSQSCVSEQYF.